A single sample gave rise to the 18 T cell receptor beta chains below, sequenced in a study of OX40 agonist ivuxolimab in advanced cancers. The table came from immunoSEQ multiplex PCR; TCRdb's copy has only in-frame clones and leaves some out. Here the sample spans about 60,000 clones, 90% being singletons. Sequencing used CD4+ or CD8+ T cells sorted from blood, obtained in a trial of the OX40 agonist ivuxolimab. These receptors all stem from an adult with an advanced solid tumor such as melanoma, head and neck, liver or kidney cancer.

This chain links TRBV5-5 with TRBJ2-7, with D unresolved. V lost 0 bases, J lost 0 bases, and 10 bases lay in between. CDR3 length equals 15 residues. Germline V gene data show CDR1 as SGHKS and CDR2 as YYEKEE (reference sequence). Here the CDR3 DNA reads TGTGCCAGCAGCTTGGGAACACCCCCCTCCTACGAGCAGTACTTC. Encoded protein: CASSLGTPPSYEQYF. The variable domain in full, completed from reference TRBV5-5 and TRBJ2-7, reads DAGVTQSPTHLIKTRGQQVTLRCSPISGHKSVSWYQQVLGQGPQFIFQYYEKEERGRGNFPDRFSARQFPNYSSELNVNALLLGDSALYLCASSLGTPPSYEQYFGPGTRLTVT.

The chain couples TRBV6-1 to TRBJ2-1; unclear D gene. The germline CDR1 and CDR2 sequences are MNHNS and SASEGT. Trimming stripped 2 bases from V and 8 bases from J, with 10 bases between. The CDR3 totals 13 residues. The CDR3: CASSEHGPYEQFF. DNA for the CDR3: TGTGCCAGCAGTGAACATGGGCCTTATGAGCAGTTCTTC.

The V call is TRBV15, the J call TRBJ2-1; 8 nucleotides align to TRBD2. In germline, CDR1 is LNHNV, CDR2 YYDKDF (reference sequence). Trimming took 0 bases from V and 8 from J; bases not matched to a gene: 9. This CDR3 comprises 16 residues. The CDR3: CATSRDFAGGLDEQFF. CDR3 coding DNA: TGTGCCACCAGCAGAGATTTTGCGGGGGGCCTGGATGAGCAGTTCTTC.

The chain is built from TRBV6-1 and TRBJ2-6; weak D call: TRBD1 (6 bases). V was cut by 10 bases and J by 1 base, with 11 bases left in between. Germline lookup yields CDR1 MNHNS and CDR2 SASEGT. The CDR3 length is 14 residues. CDR3 region: CATRTGSGANVLTF. The CDR3 nucleotides are TGTGCCACCCGAACAGGGTCTGGGGCCAACGTCCTGACTTTC.

The chain is built from TRBV6-1 and TRBJ2-6; D tentatively reads TRBD1 or TRBD2 (5 bases each). Trimming cost V 7 bases and J 0 bases, with 10 bases left between them. CDR1 is MNHNS and CDR2 is SASEGT in the germline V gene. The CDR3 covers 15 residues. The CDR3 here is CASIRDGSGANVLTF. CDR3 nucleotides: TGTGCCAGCATCAGGGACGGCTCTGGGGCCAACGTCCTGACTTTC.

The V call is TRBV10-3, the J call TRBJ1-5; D uncertain. This CDR3 spans 14 amino acids. Trimming pared 3 bases from V and 5 bases from J, leaving 11 bases between. Germline V lookup: CDR1 ENHRY, CDR2 SYGVKD. The CDR3 DNA is TGTGCCATCAGTGACCCCCCGGGAGATCAGCCCCAGCATTTT. This codes for CAISDPPGDQPQHF.

The chain uses TRBV11-2 and TRBJ2-7; D is uncertain. This CDR3 spans 13 amino acids. Germline assignment: CDR1 SGHAT and CDR2 FQNNGV. Trimming cost V 0 bases and J 5 bases, with 8 bases left between them. The CDR3 sequence: CASSLDRADEQYF. The CDR3 nucleotides are TGTGCCAGCAGCTTAGATCGGGCGGACGAGCAGTACTTC.

The V call is TRBV9, the J call TRBJ1-2, with no clear D. CDR1 is SGDLS and CDR2 is YYNGEE in the germline V gene. This CDR3 comprises 14 residues. V lost 3 bases and J 1 base, leaving 10 bases between the germline ends. The CDR3 DNA sequence: TGTGCCAGCAGCGCGAACCTATATAACTATGGCTACACCTTC. This sequence encodes CASSANLYNYGYTF.

This rearrangement joins TRBV15 to TRBJ1-2; maybe TRBD1 (5 bases). Germline-derived CDR1 and CDR2 are LNHNV and YYDKDF (reference sequence). The CDR3 runs to 15 residues. The V end lost 5 bases, the J end lost 2 bases, and 15 bases lay between the germline ends. The CDR3 spells CATSGGTSGNYGYTF. CDR3 DNA sequence: TGTGCCACCAGCGGGGGGACCTCCGGAAACTATGGCTACACCTTC.

This clone was recorded once. The V call is TRBV7-9, the J call TRBJ2-7; the D gene could be TRBD1 or TRBD2 (5 bases each). The germline CDR1 and CDR2 sequences are SEHNR and FQNEAQ (reference sequence). This CDR3 is 14 amino acids long. Trimming left V 1 base short and J 6 bases short, with 13 bases between. The CDR3 sequence is CASSLVGKGREQYF. In DNA, the CDR3 is TGTGCCAGCAGCTTAGTCGGGAAGGGGCGCGAGCAGTACTTC.

The chain couples TRBV28 to TRBJ1-5; D remains unclear. Germline loops: CDR1 MDHEN, CDR2 SYDVKM. The CDR3 consists of 14 residues. V lost 7 bases and J lost 5, with 15 bases in between. CDR3 loop: CASTQSDRYQPQHF. CDR3 coding DNA: TGTGCCAGCACCCAATCGGACCGCTATCAGCCCCAGCATTTT.

The chain uses TRBV4-3 and TRBJ1-2, with a possible D match to TRBD1 (5 bases). Trimming cost V 0 bases and J 5 bases, with 13 bases left between them. Looked up from germline, CDR1 is LGHNA and CDR2 is YSLEER. The CDR3 is 15 residues long. CDR3 in amino acids: CASSQDRAGWYGYTF. Written as DNA, the CDR3 is TGCGCCAGCAGCCAAGATAGGGCAGGGTGGTATGGCTACACCTTC.

This sequence joins TRBV5-4 and TRBJ1-2, with 9 bases lining up with TRBD1. V was clipped by 4 bases and J by 4 bases; unmatched bases: 14. CDR3 length equals 17 residues. Germline CDR1 is SGHNT and CDR2 is YYREEE (reference sequence). As DNA, the CDR3 is TGTGCCAGCAGCCGGCGAGGTTTCGGACAGGGGATCTATGGCTACACCTTC. This gives the protein CASSRRGFGQGIYGYTF.

The chain carries TRBV18 and TRBJ2-7; 7 nucleotides agree with TRBD2. The CDR3 spans 17 residues. The germline V gene encodes CDR1 KGHSH and CDR2 LQKENI. The junction had 15 bases not matched to a gene; V was cut back by 3 bases and J by 4 bases. The CDR3 sequence: CASSPGGGRQLRYEQYF. The CDR3 DNA sequence: TGTGCCAGCTCACCTGGGGGGGGGAGGCAGCTCAGGTACGAGCAGTACTTC.

This CDR3 reads CAWSSSSQGARGYTF. The CDR3 region has the DNA TGTGCCTGGAGTTCGTCATCACAGGGGGCGCGTGGCTACACCTTC. The V and J genes are TRBV30 and TRBJ1-2; TRBD1 aligns across 9 bases. Germline V gene data show CDR1 as GTSNPN and CDR2 as SVGIG (reference sequence). The trim removed 2 bases at V and 7 bases at J, leaving 11 bases unmatched. The CDR3 has 15 amino acids.

The J gene is TRBJ1-2, the V gene TRBV11-2; the match to TRBD1 covers 7 bases. Germline V gene data show CDR1 as SGHAT and CDR2 as FQNNGV. The CDR3 length is 16 residues. The V gene end was trimmed by 4 bases and the J gene end by 4 bases; junction bases not matched to a gene: 12. The CDR3 loop reads CASSSILDRETYGYTF. CDR3 nucleotide sequence: TGTGCCAGCAGCTCGATTCTAGACAGGGAAACCTATGGCTACACCTTC.

The V and J genes are TRBV10-1 and TRBJ2-2; 7 bases map to TRBD2. The CDR3 runs to 15 residues. V trimming: 0 bases; J trimming: 6 bases; junction bases outside the gene matches: 4. The V gene's germline CDR1 is WNHNN and CDR2 SYGVQD (reference sequence). The CDR3 loop reads CASSESGLGAGELFF. The CDR3 DNA follows: TGCGCCAGCAGTGAGTCCGGACTAGGGGCCGGGGAGCTGTTTTTT.

V is TRBV5-1 and J is TRBJ1-4; tentative D call: TRBD1 (5 bases). CDR3 length: 15 residues. V dropped 1 base and J dropped 5 bases, with 12 bases sitting between them. Germline CDR1 and CDR2: SGHRS and YFSETQ. CDR3 loop: CASSLSQGGNEKLFF. CDR3 DNA sequence: TGCGCCAGCAGCTTGTCTCAGGGTGGGAATGAAAAACTGTTTTTT.